This paragraph reports one TCR beta chain. Its specificity is not known. These data come from a study of cytomegalovirus exposure and HLA in healthy donors. Study-wide findings and caveats: A later analysis found that most CMV-associated TCR beta chains appeared HLA-restricted.

PCR primers comprised 60 Vbeta and 13 Jbeta primers. The assay was immunoSEQ multiplex PCR, and TCRdb's table has in-frame clones only and misses some. The sample has 200,000 to 250,000 clones; approximately 85% are singletons. The CDR3 is 15 residues long. Germline V CDR1 and CDR2: MGHRA, YSYEKL. Trimming cost V 4 bases and J 2 bases, with 14 bases left between them. The V and J genes are TRBV4-1 and TRBJ1-2; D remains unclear. Sequencing used PBMCs. The clonotype comes from a woman aged 40 to 50 in good health and CMV-seronegative. CDR3 loop: CASSRSDTANYGYTF. The CDR3 DNA reads TGCGCCAGCAGCCGATCTGACACAGCCAACTATGGCTACACCTTC.